The next 10 T cell receptor beta chains were all read from a single sample in a study of blood T cell repertoires in COVID-19. Here immunoSEQ multiplex PCR was the method, and the copy in TCRdb shows in-frame clones only, minus some. The sample includes 150,000 to 180,000 clones, about 80% of them seen just once. The specimen sequenced was peripheral blood. These receptors all stem from a woman in her sixties with acute or convalescent COVID-19.

The V and J genes are TRBV9 and TRBJ2-5; 12 nucleotides line up with TRBD2. This CDR3 region has 16 residues. V shed 0 bases, J shed 2 bases, and the junction held 2 bases outside the gene matches. Germline CDR1 SGDLS, CDR2 YYNGEE. The CDR3 DNA sequence: TGTGCCAGCAGCGTAGGCGGACTAGCGGGACAAGAGACCCAGTACTTC. This encodes CASSVGGLAGQETQYF.

The V gene is TRBV28, the J gene TRBJ1-2, with 7 bases matching TRBD1. Germline V CDR1 and CDR2: MDHEN, SYDVKM. The CDR3 covers 17 residues. V shed 2 bases and J 0 bases; nucleotides not matched to a gene: 9. DNA of the CDR3: TGTGCCAGCAGTTTACCGGGACAGCTACTCCCTAACTATGGCTACACCTTC. It translates to CASSLPGQLLPNYGYTF.

The chain recombines TRBV5-6 with TRBJ2-5, with 8 bases identical to TRBD1. The CDR3 has 14 amino acids. The ends lost 2 bases at V and 4 bases at J; junction bases unmatched: 4. Per germline, CDR1 SGHDT and CDR2 YYEEEE. The CDR3: CASSFYTGGETQYF. The CDR3 DNA reads TGTGCCAGCAGCTTCTATACAGGGGGAGAGACCCAGTACTTC.

The CDR3 reads CSVLTGRNEQFF. CDR3 sequence (DNA): TGCAGCGTTCTGACAGGGAGGAACGAGCAGTTCTTC. The chain joins TRBV29-1 to TRBJ2-1, with a tentative D call TRBD1 (7 bases). There are 12 residues in the CDR3. The germline V and J ends were trimmed by 5 bases and 10 bases, with 15 bases remaining between them. From germline, CDR1 is SQVTM and CDR2 ANQGSEA.

This clone was picked up one time. CDR3 nucleotides: TGTGCCAGCATCCTAAACTATGGCTACACCTTC. Its translation is CASILNYGYTF. The chain recombines TRBV12-3 or TRBV12-4 with TRBJ1-2; D not resolved. V lost 7 bases to trimming and J lost 2 bases, with 5 bases between them. The CDR3 has 11 amino acids.

This chain connects TRBV4-2 to TRBJ1-2; D is perhaps TRBD1 (6 bases). Deletions cut 2 bases from V and 0 bases from J, with 19 bases between. This CDR3 contains 18 residues. Germline V gives CDR1 LGHNA, CDR2 YNFKEQ. The DNA for the CDR3 is TGTGCCAGCAGCCAATGGCCCGCACAGGGCCGGGCTAACTATGGCTACACCTTC. Amino acids: CASSQWPAQGRANYGYTF.

Only one count was recorded for this clone. The J gene is TRBJ1-2, the V gene TRBV3-1 (or the pseudogene TRBV3-2); D is ambiguous. Trimming took 5 bases from V and 3 from J, leaving 19 bases between them. Germline V gives CDR1 LGHDT, CDR2 YNNKEL (reference sequence). This CDR3 has 16 residues. Here the CDR3 reads CASSLGLTPRDYGYTF. CDR3 in DNA: TGTGCCAGCAGCTTAGGACTTACCCCGCGGGACTATGGCTACACCTTC.

V and J are TRBV6-6 and TRBJ1-3, with D possibly TRBD1 on 5 matching bases. Germline-derived CDR1 and CDR2 are MNHNY and SVGAGI (reference sequence). The CDR3 is 16 residues long. Trimming took 0 bases from V and 6 from J, leaving 15 bases between them. The CDR3: CASSYSGRGDINTIYF. The CDR3 DNA reads as TGTGCCAGCAGTTACTCGGGCCGGGGGGATATAAACACCATATATTTT.

V gene TRBV6-5 combines with J gene TRBJ1-2, with a possible D match to TRBD1 (5 bases). The V gene lost 2 bases and the J gene lost 4 bases, with 11 bases spanning the gap. The CDR3 extends over 14 amino acids. In germline, CDR1 is MNHEY, CDR2 SVGAGI. The CDR3 is CASSYRTGGYGYTF. The CDR3, as DNA: TGTGCCAGCAGTTACCGGACCGGGGGCTATGGCTACACCTTC.

In its sample, this clone was seen a few times. The chain links TRBV29-1 to TRBJ1-2; 8 nucleotides line up with TRBD1. Germline CDR1 is SQVTM and CDR2 is ANQGSEA. Losses at the gene ends were 6 bases for V and 7 bases for J; bases not matched to a gene: 10. This CDR3 region has 13 residues. The CDR3 loop reads CSVPGQGLSGYTF. Here the CDR3 DNA reads TGCAGCGTCCCCGGACAGGGATTAAGTGGCTACACCTTC.